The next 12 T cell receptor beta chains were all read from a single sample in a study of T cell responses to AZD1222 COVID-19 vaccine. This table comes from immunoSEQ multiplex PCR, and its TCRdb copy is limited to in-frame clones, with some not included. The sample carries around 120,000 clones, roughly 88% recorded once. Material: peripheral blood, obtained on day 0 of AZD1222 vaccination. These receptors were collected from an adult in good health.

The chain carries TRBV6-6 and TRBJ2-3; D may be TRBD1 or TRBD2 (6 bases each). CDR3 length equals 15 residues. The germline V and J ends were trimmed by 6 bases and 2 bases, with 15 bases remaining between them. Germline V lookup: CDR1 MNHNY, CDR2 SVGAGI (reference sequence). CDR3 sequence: CASRVTGASTDTQYF. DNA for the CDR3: TGTGCCAGCAGAGTGACGGGGGCCTCCACAGATACGCAGTATTTT.

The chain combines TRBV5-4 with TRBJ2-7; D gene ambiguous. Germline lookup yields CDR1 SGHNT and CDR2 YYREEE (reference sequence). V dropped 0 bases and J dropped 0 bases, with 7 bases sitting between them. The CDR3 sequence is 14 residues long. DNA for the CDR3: TGTGCCAGCAGCTTGGAAGCGTCCTCCTACGAGCAGTACTTC. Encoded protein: CASSLEASSYEQYF.

CDR3 coding DNA: TGTGCCAGCTCACCAGGTCTGAAGTTGGGACGGAGCAATCAGCCCCAGCATTTT. As protein: CASSPGLKLGRSNQPQHF. This rearrangement joins TRBV18 to TRBJ1-5; possibly TRBD1 for D (5 bases). V gave up 2 bases and J gave up 1 base, with 18 bases separating them. Per the germline V gene, CDR1 is KGHSH and CDR2 is LQKENI. CDR3 size: 18 residues.

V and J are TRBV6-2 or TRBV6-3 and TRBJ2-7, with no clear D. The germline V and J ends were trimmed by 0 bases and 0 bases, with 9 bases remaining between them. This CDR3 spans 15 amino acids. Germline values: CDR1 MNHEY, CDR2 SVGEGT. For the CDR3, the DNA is TGTGCCAGCAGTTACTCGGCCGGGTCCTCCTACGAGCAGTACTTC. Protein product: CASSYSAGSSYEQYF.

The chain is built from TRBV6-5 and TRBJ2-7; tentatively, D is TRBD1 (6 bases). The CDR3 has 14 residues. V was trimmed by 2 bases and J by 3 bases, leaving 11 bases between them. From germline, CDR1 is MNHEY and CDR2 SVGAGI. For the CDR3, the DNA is TGTGCCAGCAGTTACGAGGGGGTCTACTACGAGCAGTACTTC. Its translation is CASSYEGVYYEQYF.

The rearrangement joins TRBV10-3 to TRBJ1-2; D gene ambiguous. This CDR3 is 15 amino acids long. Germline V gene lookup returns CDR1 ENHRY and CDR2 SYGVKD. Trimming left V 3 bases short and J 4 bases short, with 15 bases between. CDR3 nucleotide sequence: TGTGCCATCAGTGAAAGTGCGATTAACCCCTATGGCTACACCTTC. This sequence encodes CAISESAINPYGYTF.

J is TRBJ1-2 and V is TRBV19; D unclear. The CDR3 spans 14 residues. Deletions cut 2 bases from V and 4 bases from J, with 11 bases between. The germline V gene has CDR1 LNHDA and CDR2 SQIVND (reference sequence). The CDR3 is CASSIIGIGYGYTF. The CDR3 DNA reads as TGTGCCAGTAGTATAATAGGAATTGGCTATGGCTACACCTTC.

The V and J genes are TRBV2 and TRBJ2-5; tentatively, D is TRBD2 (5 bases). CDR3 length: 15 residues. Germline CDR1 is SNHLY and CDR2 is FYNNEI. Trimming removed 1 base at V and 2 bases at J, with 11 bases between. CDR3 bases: TGTGCCAGCAGTGAAGTCGGGAACGCGCAAGAGACCCAGTACTTC. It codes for CASSEVGNAQETQYF.

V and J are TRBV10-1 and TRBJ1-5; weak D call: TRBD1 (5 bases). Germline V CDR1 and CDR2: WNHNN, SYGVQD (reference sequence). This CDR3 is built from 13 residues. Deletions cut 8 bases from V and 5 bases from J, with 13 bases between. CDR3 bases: TGCGCCAGCTCCGTGAGGGGTGATCAGCCCCAGCATTTT. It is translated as CASSVRGDQPQHF.

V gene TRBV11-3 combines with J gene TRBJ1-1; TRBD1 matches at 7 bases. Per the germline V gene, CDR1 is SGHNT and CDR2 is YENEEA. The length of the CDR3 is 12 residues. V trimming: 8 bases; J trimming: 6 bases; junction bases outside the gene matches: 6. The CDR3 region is CASLRQGPEAFF. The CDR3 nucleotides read TGTGCCAGCCTCAGACAGGGCCCTGAAGCTTTCTTT.

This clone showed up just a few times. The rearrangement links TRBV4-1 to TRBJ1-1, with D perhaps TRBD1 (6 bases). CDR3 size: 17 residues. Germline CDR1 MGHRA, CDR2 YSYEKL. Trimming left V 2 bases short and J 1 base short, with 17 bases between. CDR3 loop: CASSQLPGAATNTEAFF. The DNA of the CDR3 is TGCGCCAGCAGCCAACTGCCAGGGGCGGCAACGAACACTGAAGCTTTCTTT.

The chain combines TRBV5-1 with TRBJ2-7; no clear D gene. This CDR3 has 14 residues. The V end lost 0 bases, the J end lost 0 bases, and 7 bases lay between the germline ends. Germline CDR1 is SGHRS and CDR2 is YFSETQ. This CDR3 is CASSLVPGSYEQYF. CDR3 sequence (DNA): TGCGCCAGCAGCTTGGTTCCGGGCTCCTACGAGCAGTACTTC.